One and the same sample provided the 2 T cell receptor beta chains below, sequenced in a study of blood T cell repertoires in COVID-19. Only in-frame clones appear in the TCRdb table, and some are missing; sequencing was by immunoSEQ multiplex PCR. The sample includes approximately 33,000 clones, nearly 90% seen only once; the top ten take roughly 7.9%. Sample: peripheral blood. These TCRs come from a man between 60 and 75 years old with COVID-19, enrolled during active disease.

The rearrangement joins TRBV4-1 to TRBJ2-4; possibly TRBD2 for D (5 bases). Germline V gives CDR1 MGHRA, CDR2 YSYEKL. The V end lost 3 bases, the J end lost 1 base, and 10 bases lay between the germline ends. The CDR3 covers 15 residues. Written as DNA, the CDR3 is TGCGCCAGCAGCCAGGGAGTCGGGGCCAAAAACATTCAGTACTTC. Its translation: CASSQGVGAKNIQYF.

The gene calls are TRBV13 and TRBJ2-1; D is perhaps TRBD2 (5 bases). Trimming pared 0 bases from V and 5 bases from J, leaving 11 bases between. Looked up from germline, CDR1 is PRHDT and CDR2 is FYEKMQ (reference sequence). The CDR3 runs to 15 residues. The CDR3 nucleotides are TGTGCCAGCAGCTTAGGCCTCCGGGGAAACAATGAGCAGTTCTTC. Encoded protein: CASSLGLRGNNEQFF.